The clone carrying this T cell receptor (beta chain) was seen a single time. The CDR3 length is 13 residues. Trimming shortened V by 0 bases and J by 8 bases, and 11 bases separated the two germline ends. CDR1 is SGHDT, CDR2 YYEEEE, per germline. Clones were read by immunoSEQ multiplex PCR, and TCRdb kept only the in-frame ones, dropping some. The sample consists of fewer than 200,000 clones, approximately 90% of them appearing once. Noted time point: blood 4 weeks post-SBRT, at nephrectomy. The treatment here: 15 Gy SBRT to primary tumor, nephrectomy 4 weeks later. Clear cell pathology was present in this patient's renal cell carcinoma. This sample stems from a study of radiation and T cells in renal cell carcinoma.

This TCR was sampled from a woman between 50 and 59 years old with renal cell carcinoma. This specimen was blood, taken from a patient whose treatment included radiotherapy and nephrectomy. V and J are TRBV5-6 and TRBJ1-1; D is perhaps TRBD1 (6 bases). CDR3 DNA sequence: TGTGCCAGCAGCTTGGGGGGGCCTACAGAAGCTTTCTTT. Protein sequence: CASSLGGPTEAFF.